This T cell receptor beta chain is drawn from a study of T cells after yellow fever vaccination. Findings and caveats of the study: A small share of clonotypes appeared in both CD4 and CD8 compartments.

The table lists this clonotype with many counts. Antigen unknown. Using its own MiXCR run on the 5' RACE reads, TCRdb lists one record per CDR3 protein. The repertoire holds about 300,000 distinct CDR3 sequences, with 8.7% as singletons. The CDR3 covers 13 residues. Looked up from germline, CDR1 is SGHRS and CDR2 is YFSETQ. The V gene lost 4 bases and the J gene lost 6 bases, with 14 bases spanning the gap. The sequence was obtained from a man younger than 35 who received the YFV17D yellow fever vaccine. Specimen: CD4+ T cells sorted from PBMCs, collected 5 days after the yellow fever booster vaccination. The chain links TRBV5-1 to TRBJ2-7; D might be TRBD1 (5 bases). The CDR3 DNA sequence: TGCGCCAGCAGCCTAGGCCAGGGTGGCGAGCAGTACGTC. It encodes CASSLGQGGEQYV.